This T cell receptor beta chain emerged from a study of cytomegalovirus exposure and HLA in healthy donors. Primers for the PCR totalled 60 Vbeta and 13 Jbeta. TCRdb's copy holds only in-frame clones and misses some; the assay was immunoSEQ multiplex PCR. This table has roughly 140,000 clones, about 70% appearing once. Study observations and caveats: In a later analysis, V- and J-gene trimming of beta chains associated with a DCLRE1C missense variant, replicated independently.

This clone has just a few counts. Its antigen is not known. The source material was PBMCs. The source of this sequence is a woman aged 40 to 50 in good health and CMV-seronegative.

The CDR3 DNA sequence: TGCGCCAGCAGTGGGCTGACAGGTCCTAGTGAAAAACTGTTTTTT. It codes for CASSGLTGPSEKLFF. This rearrangement joins TRBV10-2 to TRBJ1-4, with D possibly matching TRBD1 (6 bases). V was clipped by 4 bases and J by 7 bases, with 16 bases between them. Germline V CDR1 and CDR2: WSHSY, SAAADI. The CDR3 is 15 amino acids.